Shown below are 7 T cell receptor beta chains from a single sample sequenced in a study of preoperative IRX-2 immunotherapy in early breast cancer. The treatment denotes: preoperative locoregional IRX-2 cytokine immunotherapy. The repertoire was sequenced with immunoSEQ multiplex PCR; TCRdb's copy has only in-frame clones and lacks some. Of roughly 25,000 clones listed, roughly 74% are singletons. Here the sequenced sample was lymph node tissue, taken before IRX-2 immunotherapy. The source is a human donor with breast cancer.

The CDR3 nucleotides are TGTGCCAGCAGCTTAGTCAGGGCGGGGAACACTGAAGCTTTCTTT. This translates into CASSLVRAGNTEAFF. The V and J genes are TRBV11-3 and TRBJ1-1; TRBD1 is a possible D gene (5 bases). CDR1 SGHNT and CDR2 YENEEA come from the germline V gene. With 1 base removed from V and 1 base from J, the gap between germline ends came to 10 bases. CDR3 size: 15 residues. Using reference TRBV11-3 and TRBJ1-1 for the parts outside the CDR3, the full variable domain is EAGVVQSPRYKIIEKKQPVAFWCNPISGHNTLYWYLQNLGQGPELLIRYENEEAVDDSQLPKDRFSAERLKGVDSTLKIQPAELGDSAVYLCASSLVRAGNTEAFFGQGTRLTVV.

This clone appeared a single time. This chain links TRBV6-7 with TRBJ2-1; 9 bases align to TRBD1. Being an ORF, TRBV6-7 has a function that is uncertain. This CDR3 is 15 amino acids long. V lost 6 bases and J lost 2; bases outside the gene matches: 5. The CDR3 loop reads CASRGQGLPYNEQFF. CDR3 sequence (DNA): TGTGCCAGCAGGGGACAGGGTCTCCCCTACAATGAGCAGTTCTTC.

V gene TRBV28 combines with J gene TRBJ1-2; D is undetermined. Trimming stripped 2 bases from V and 1 base from J, with 14 bases between. The CDR3 extends over 16 amino acids. Germline assignment: CDR1 MDHEN and CDR2 SYDVKM. CDR3 DNA: TGTGCCAGCAGTTTAGAGAGAGGAACGATTAACTATGGCTACACCTTC. It specifies CASSLERGTINYGYTF.

This rearrangement joins TRBV11-3 to TRBJ1-1; unclear D gene. V was cut by 3 bases and J by 3 bases, with 14 bases left in between. Germline assignment: CDR1 SGHNT and CDR2 YENEEA. This CDR3 has 15 residues. DNA for the CDR3: TGTGCCAGCAGCTTGGACCCGGGCTGGGACACTGAAGCTTTCTTT. This translates into CASSLDPGWDTEAFF.

This clone was observed a handful of times. This chain connects TRBV6-8 to TRBJ1-4; the match to TRBD1 covers 9 bases. With V trimmed by 5 bases and J by 6 bases, 10 bases remained unmatched. CDR1 and CDR2 from the germline V gene are MNHGY and SAAAGT. This CDR3 is built from 16 residues. The CDR3, as DNA: TGTGCCAGCAGTCCGACCGGGTGGACAGGGGATGAAAAACTGTTTTTT. Protein sequence: CASSPTGWTGDEKLFF.

The V gene is TRBV5-1, the J gene TRBJ1-5; TRBD1 matches 9 bases. From germline, CDR1 is SGHRS and CDR2 YFSETQ. V gave up 0 bases and J gave up 6 bases; unmatched junction bases: 1. This CDR3 comprises 14 residues. The CDR3 here is CASSLGQGVQPQHF. The CDR3 DNA reads TGCGCCAGCAGCTTGGGACAGGGGGTTCAGCCCCAGCATTTT.

V is TRBV30 and J is TRBJ1-4; a weak D match, TRBD1 (6 bases). V gave up 4 bases and J gave up 8 bases, with 17 bases separating them. CDR1 GTSNPN and CDR2 SVGIG come from the germline V gene (reference sequence). This CDR3 spans 14 amino acids. CDR3 sequence: CAWTIGGRREKLFF. CDR3 in DNA: TGTGCCTGGACAATAGGGGGGAGGCGGGAAAAACTGTTTTTT.